A single TCR beta chain is shown here with its context. This specimen includes other DNA sequences encoding the same CDR3. Researchers sorted participants into cohorts using their self-reported clinical history. The data were taken from a study of blood T cell repertoires in COVID-19. In germline, CDR1 is SGHDN, CDR2 FVKESK. The length of the CDR3 is 12 residues. V lost 3 bases to trimming and J lost 6 bases, with 8 bases between them. Produced via immunoSEQ multiplex PCR; TCRdb's table is partial and in-frame only. The sample includes about 250,000 clones, 85% seen only once; the top ten take approximately 8.6%.

The sample was PBMCs or T cells enriched from blood (not recorded which). The chain carries TRBV14 and TRBJ1-2, with D possibly TRBD1 on 6 matching bases. The sequence derives from a woman in her forties or fifties with acute COVID-19. DNA of the CDR3: TGTGCCAGCAGCCAGGGGGCTGATGGCTACACCTTC. Amino acids: CASSQGADGYTF.